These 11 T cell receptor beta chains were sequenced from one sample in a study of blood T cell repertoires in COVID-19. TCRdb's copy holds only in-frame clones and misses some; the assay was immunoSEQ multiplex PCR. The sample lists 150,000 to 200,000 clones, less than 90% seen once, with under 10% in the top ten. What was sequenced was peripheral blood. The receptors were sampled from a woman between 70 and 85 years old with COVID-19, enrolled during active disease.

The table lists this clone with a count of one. CDR3 nucleotides: TGTGCCAGCAGCTTCGGACTAGCGGGAGATGAGCAGTTCTTC. It translates to CASSFGLAGDEQFF. V and J are TRBV7-9 and TRBJ2-1, with TRBD2 matching 13 bases. Germline-derived CDR1 and CDR2 are SEHNR and FQNEAQ (reference sequence). The CDR3 has 14 amino acids. V lost 3 bases, J lost 8 bases, and 1 base stayed unmatched.

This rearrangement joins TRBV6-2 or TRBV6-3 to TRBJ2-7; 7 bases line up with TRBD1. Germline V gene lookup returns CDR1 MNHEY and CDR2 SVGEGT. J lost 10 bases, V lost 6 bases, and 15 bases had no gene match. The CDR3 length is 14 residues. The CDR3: CASRPSGTDYGQYF. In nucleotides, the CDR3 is TGTGCCAGCAGACCTTCCGGGACAGACTACGGACAGTACTTC.

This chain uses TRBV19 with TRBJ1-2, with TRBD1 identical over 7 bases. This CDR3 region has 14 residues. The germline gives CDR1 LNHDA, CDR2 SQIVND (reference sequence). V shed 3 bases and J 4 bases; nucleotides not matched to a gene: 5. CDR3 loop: CASSITTGTYGYTF. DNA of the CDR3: TGTGCCAGTAGTATCACGACAGGGACCTATGGCTACACCTTC.

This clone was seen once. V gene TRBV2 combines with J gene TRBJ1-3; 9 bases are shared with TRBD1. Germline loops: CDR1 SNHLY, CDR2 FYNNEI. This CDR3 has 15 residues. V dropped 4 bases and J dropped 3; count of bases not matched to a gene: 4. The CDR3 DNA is TGTGCCAGCAGTGTGGGACAGGGATATGGAAACACCATATATTTT. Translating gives CASSVGQGYGNTIYF.

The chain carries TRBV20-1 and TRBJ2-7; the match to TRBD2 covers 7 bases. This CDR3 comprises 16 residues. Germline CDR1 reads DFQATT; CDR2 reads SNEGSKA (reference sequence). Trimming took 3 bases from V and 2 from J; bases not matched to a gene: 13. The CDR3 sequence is CSASNFKMGGTYEQYF. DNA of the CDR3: TGCAGTGCTAGTAATTTCAAAATGGGGGGGACCTACGAGCAGTACTTC.

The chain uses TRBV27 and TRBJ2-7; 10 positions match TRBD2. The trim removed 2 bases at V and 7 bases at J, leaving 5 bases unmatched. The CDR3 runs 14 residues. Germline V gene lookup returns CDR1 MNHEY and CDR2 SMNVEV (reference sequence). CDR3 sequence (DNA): TGTGCCAGCAGTTTACTAGCGGGAGAAAGGGAGCAGTACTTC. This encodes CASSLLAGEREQYF.

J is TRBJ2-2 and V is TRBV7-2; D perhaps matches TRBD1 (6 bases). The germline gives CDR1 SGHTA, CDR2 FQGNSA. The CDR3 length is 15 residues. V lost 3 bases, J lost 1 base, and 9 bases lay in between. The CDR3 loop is CASSLRTENTGELFF. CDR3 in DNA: TGTGCCAGCAGCTTGAGGACAGAGAACACCGGGGAGCTGTTTTTT.

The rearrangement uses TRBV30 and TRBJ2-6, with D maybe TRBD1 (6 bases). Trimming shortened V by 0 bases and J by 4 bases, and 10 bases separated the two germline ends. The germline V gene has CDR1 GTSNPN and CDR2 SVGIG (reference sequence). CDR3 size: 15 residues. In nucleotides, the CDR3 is TGTGCCTGGAGTGTAGGGGGAGCGGGGGCCAACGTCCTGACTTTC. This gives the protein CAWSVGGAGANVLTF. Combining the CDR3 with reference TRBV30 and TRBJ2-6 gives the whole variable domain SQTIHQWPATLVQPVGSPLSLECTVEGTSNPNLYWYRQAAGRGLQLLFYSVGIGQISSEVPQNLSASRPQDRQFILSSKKLLLSDSGFYLCAWSVGGAGANVLTFGAGSRLTVL.

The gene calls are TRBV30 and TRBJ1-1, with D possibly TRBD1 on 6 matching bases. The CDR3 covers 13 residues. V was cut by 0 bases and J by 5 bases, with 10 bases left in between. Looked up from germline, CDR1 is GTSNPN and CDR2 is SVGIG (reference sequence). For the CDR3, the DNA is TGTGCCTGGAGTGTACGAGGGGGAACTGAAGCTTTCTTT. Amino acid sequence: CAWSVRGGTEAFF.

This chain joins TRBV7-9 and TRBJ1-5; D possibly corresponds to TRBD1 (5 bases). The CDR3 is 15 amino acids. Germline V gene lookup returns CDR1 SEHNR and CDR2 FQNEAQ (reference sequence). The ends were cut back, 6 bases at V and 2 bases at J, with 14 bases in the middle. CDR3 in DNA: TGTGCCAGCAGTTCCGGGGGGTCTGGCAATCAGCCCCAGCATTTT. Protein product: CASSSGGSGNQPQHF.

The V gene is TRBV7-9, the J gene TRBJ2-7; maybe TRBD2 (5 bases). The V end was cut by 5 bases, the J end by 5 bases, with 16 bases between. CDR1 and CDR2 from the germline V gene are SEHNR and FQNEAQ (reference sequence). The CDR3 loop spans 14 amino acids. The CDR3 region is CASSRGQVGDEQYF. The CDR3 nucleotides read TGTGCCAGCAGCCGCGGCCAGGTCGGGGACGAGCAGTACTTC.